Below, one T cell receptor beta chain is given with its context. The same CDR3 arises from other DNA sequences in this sample as well. Data came from immunoSEQ multiplex PCR; TCRdb stores just in-frame clones and leaves some out. The sample lists roughly 110,000 clones, about 81% occurring once. J gave up 0 bases and V 3 bases, and 1 base lay outside the gene matches. Germline values: CDR1 SEHNR, CDR2 FQNEAQ (reference sequence). The CDR3 length is 15 residues. These data are taken from a study of blood T cell repertoires in COVID-19. This chain uses TRBV7-9 with TRBJ1-4, with 7 bases aligning to TRBD1. Sequenced material: peripheral blood. This TCR was sampled from a man aged 70-80 years with acute or convalescent COVID-19. Written as DNA, the CDR3 is TGTGCCAGCAGCTTGGACAGGACAACTAATGAAAAACTGTTTTTT. Translation: CASSLDRTTNEKLFF.